One T cell receptor beta chain is described in this entry. Its antigen is currently not known. Base-call qualities are not available, and no considerably larger clone is one nucleotide away. The CDR3 starts with the cysteine, ends with the phenylalanine, and has 15 residues. Only the CDR3 region is kept as DNA, spanning 45 bases read in frame from base 1. The germline V gene supplies CDR1 SGHTA and CDR2 FQGNSA. V gives up 0 bases and J gives up 2 bases, and the segment between their germline ends measures 10 bases. This entry is derived from a study of radiation and T cells in renal cell carcinoma (dated by TCRdb to 2018 to 2020). Looking at the study overall: Samples were obtained from a clinical trial, in which 15 Gy stereotactic body radiation therapy was delivered to primary renal cell carcinomas and nephrectomy was performed 4 weeks later. In total, 50 or so samples, comprising 25 or so tumors and 27 peripheral blood samples, were subjected to TCR beta sequencing. Across all 53 samples, 3.8 million or so unique CDR3 nucleotide sequences encoding over 2.5 million unique CDR3 amino acid sequences were identified. Results and caveats for the whole study, not just this receptor: Because pretreatment tumor biopsies were not available, the baseline intratumoral presence of clonotypes could not be determined. In blood, the top tumor clonotypes increased from baseline to 2 weeks after radiation and then shrank by 4 weeks, which suggests a temporary expansion of tumor-resident clones. Tracking of blood repertoire dynamics stopped at less than 5 weeks after treatment, with no follow-up past that point. Effects of radiation dose or scheduling on the TCR repertoire could not be addressed with the single-armed trial design.

Interpreted using the paper, the time point label stands for: baseline pretreatment blood. The treatment or condition label for this specimen denotes: 15 Gy SBRT to primary tumor, nephrectomy 4 weeks later. Serial peripheral blood from radiation-treated patients was sampled at baseline, 2 weeks and 4 weeks after SBRT to track tumor-enriched clonotypes. Every patient had renal cell carcinoma of clear cell pathology. Genomic DNA for TCR sequencing was prepared using the QIAamp DNA Blood Mini Kit (Qiagen). Only samples passing all quality control checks were included in the analyses. TCR beta libraries were generated from genomic DNA with the immunoSEQ kit, following the manufacturer's recommendations. To prepare libraries, a first multiplex PCR with proprietary primers was run, followed by a second PCR that added unique barcodes, and a bead cleanup was done after each round. A positive control reaction and a negative control reaction, both provided in the kit, were run with every batch of samples. The final libraries were assessed on an Agilent 4200 TapeStation D1000 ScreenTape, pooled by volume, and quantified by qPCR. An Illumina NextSeq500 fitted with a MidOutput 150-cycle cartridge performed the sequencing, running 156 Read1 cycles and 15 Index1 cycles with the kit's custom primers. The pooled library was loaded at 1.0 pM, and about 21% PhiX control was spiked in. In the paper's pipeline: Vendor-processed data were analyzed in R, and a clonotype was defined as all T cells sharing the same CDR3 nucleotide sequence. For clone abundance analyses, frequencies were normalized to the 10,000 most abundant clones in each sample. Public T cell clones, which averaged fewer than five per sample, were excluded before analysis. An abundance difference of at least 32-fold between compartments was the criterion for calling clonotypes tumor-enriched or baseline blood-enriched. A beta-binomial differential abundance model was used to identify clonotypes that expanded or contracted between blood time points. Tumor-blood repertoire similarity was measured with the Baroni-Urbani and Buser coefficient, and groups were compared using two-tailed Wilcoxon tests in R. In its TCRdb copy, this immuneACCESS table keeps in-frame sequences only and misses some clones. Where compared with another copy, unresolved V genes explain less than half of these, and the others have no known cause. The V and J calls and clone size come from that table; D and trimming were worked out from the DNA. The sample table records 110,000 to 150,000 clones; over 80% of these occur just once. The ten largest clones represent roughly a quarter of the sample.

The V gene is TRBV7-2 and the J gene is TRBJ1-1; possibly the D gene is TRBD1, per 5 matching bases. Material: blood, obtained from a patient whose treatment included radiotherapy and nephrectomy. This sequence originates from a woman between 50 and 59 years old with renal cell carcinoma. CDR3 loop: CASSLAGTANTEAFF. The DNA reads TGTGCCAGCAGCTTAGCAGGGACGGCTAACACTGAAGCTTTCTTT.